This entry describes one T cell receptor (beta chain). Using immunoSEQ multiplex PCR, the repertoire was profiled, and TCRdb retains in-frame clones only, with some absent. The sample includes roughly 150,000 clones, approximately 86% of them seen just once. V was clipped by 7 bases and J by 0 bases, with 13 bases between them. The CDR3 length is 14 residues. Germline loops: CDR1 SNHLY, CDR2 FYNNEI. This specimen belongs to a study of control samples from healthy donors and cancer patients. Sequencing was done on a sample of blood. This TCR came from a man in his late teens or twenties in good health. This sequence joins TRBV2 and TRBJ2-7; TRBD1 is a possible D gene (6 bases). The CDR3 region is CASKGHQNSYEQYF. CDR3 bases: TGTGCCAGCAAGGGACACCAGAACTCCTACGAGCAGTACTTC.